The 11 T cell receptor beta chains listed next were all sequenced from one sample in a study of tumor-infiltrating lymphocytes in primary liver carcinoma. The researchers produced TCR beta cDNA from 400 to 650 ng total RNA with a constant-region primer. Three nested multiplex PCR rounds, a slightly modified ARM-PCR method, built the TCR beta libraries. A C-beta reverse primer and TRBV1-TRBV30 forward primers served in each of the first two PCR rounds, at about 10 cycles apiece. TCRdb reprocessed the multiplex PCR reads via MiXCR and lists one record per CDR3 protein. This sample has about 320,000 distinct CDR3 sequences, with approximately 58% found just once. The study extracted blood RNA from unsorted whole blood and also extracted germline DNA. The source material was peripheral blood. The receptors were sampled from a woman aged 25 to 45 with primary liver carcinoma and hepatitis B virus infection.

For this clonotype: One junction end disagrees with the germline gene, perhaps due to a read error. This chain uses TRBV6-5 with TRBJ2-6, with D tentatively TRBD1 or TRBD2 (5 bases each). This CDR3 is 17 amino acids long. Germline V gene lookup returns CDR1 MNHEY and CDR2 SVGAGI. The CDR3 is CANSPRDSTAGANVLTF. CDR3 in DNA: TGTGCCAACAGTCCGAGGGATTCGACAGCTGGGGCCAACGTCCTGACTTTC.

This clonotype occurred once. A much larger clone lies one base from this, so it may be a read error. DNA for the CDR3: TGCGCCTGCAGCCTAAGGGGACACCTAGGCTACACCTTC. Translated: CACSLRGHLGYTF. V is TRBV4-3 and J is TRBJ1-2, with a tentative D call TRBD1 (6 bases). The CDR3 spans 13 residues. CDR1 and CDR2 from the germline V gene are LGHNA and YSLEER.

The rearrangement joins TRBV29-1 to TRBJ1-2; 7 nucleotides agree with TRBD1. The CDR3 covers 11 residues. In germline, CDR1 is SQVTM, CDR2 ANQGSEA. CDR3 in amino acids: CSVQGGEGYTF. CDR3 nucleotide sequence: TGCAGTGTTCAGGGGGGCGAAGGCTACACCTTC.

The V and J genes are TRBV11-2 and TRBJ2-2; TRBD2 matches 7 bases. CDR1 and CDR2 from the germline V gene are SGHAT and FQNNGV. The CDR3 is 16 amino acids. J lost 6 bases, V lost 4 bases, and 11 bases had no gene match. In DNA form, the CDR3 reads TGTGCCAGCAGCTCGGTAGTGGGGGGGTTGGCCGGGGAGCTGTTTTTT. It is translated as CASSSVVGGLAGELFF. Based on the CDR3 plus reference TRBV11-2 and TRBJ2-2, the full variable domain is EAGVAQSPRYKIIEKRQSVAFWCNPISGHATLYWYQQILGQGPKLLIQFQNNGVVDDSQLPKDRFSAERLKGVDSTLKIQPAKLEDSAVYLCASSSVVGGLAGELFFGEGSRLTVL.

In its sample, this clonotype was seen many times. CDR3 loop: CASSQPSGLAGVTGELFF. The CDR3 region has the DNA TGTGCCAGCAGCCAACCCTCAGGATTAGCGGGAGTAACCGGGGAGCTGTTTTTT. The chain couples TRBV4-2 to TRBJ2-2; TRBD2 aligns across 9 bases. The CDR3 loop spans 18 amino acids. Germline V gene sequence: CDR1 LGHNA, CDR2 YNFKEQ. V shed 2 bases and J 5 bases; nucleotides not matched to a gene: 12.

In the case of this clonotype: With a much larger clone just one base away, this may be a read error. This chain connects TRBV29-1 to TRBJ2-5, with D possibly matching TRBD2 (6 bases). The length of the CDR3 is 15 residues. Germline CDR1 reads SQVTM; CDR2 reads ANQGSEA. V was pared by 2 bases and J by 4 bases, with 17 bases between. The CDR3 spells CSVEFGLARGETQYF. Here the CDR3 DNA reads TGCAGCGTTGAATTTGGGCTAGCGAGAGGAGAGACCCAGTACTTC.

The sample holds a few counts of this clonotype. V gene TRBV7-8 combines with J gene TRBJ2-1; 10 bases are shared with TRBD2. The CDR3 consists of 17 residues. Germline V lookup: CDR1 SGHVS, CDR2 FQNEAQ. Trimming cost V 4 bases and J 1 base; bases outside gene matches: 7. The CDR3 is CASSSSTSGLSYNEQFF. As DNA, the CDR3 is TGTGCCAGCAGCTCCTCGACTAGCGGGTTATCCTACAATGAGCAGTTCTTC.

The gene calls are TRBV19 and TRBJ1-2, with D uncertain. CDR3 length: 14 residues. CDR1 and CDR2 from the germline V gene are LNHDA and SQIVND (reference sequence). Trimming left V 5 bases short and J 5 bases short, with 15 bases between. For the CDR3, the DNA is TGTGCCAGTAGTGAAAACATGTTACAGTATGGCTACACCTTC. Translation: CASSENMLQYGYTF.

This clonotype was counted a few times. This chain uses TRBV4-2 with TRBJ2-7, with TRBD2 identical over 10 bases. CDR1 and CDR2 from the germline V gene are LGHNA and YNFKEQ. The trim removed 3 bases at V and 4 bases at J, leaving 9 bases unmatched. CDR3 size: 16 residues. The chain's CDR3 is CASSQVDSGRKYEQYF. CDR3 nucleotide sequence: TGTGCCAGCAGCCAGGTGGATAGCGGGAGGAAATACGAGCAGTACTTC.

A word on this clonotype: A much larger clonotype is one base distant, so this may be a read error. The chain couples TRBV7-9 to TRBJ2-7; D is possibly TRBD1 or TRBD2 (5 bases each). Trimming cost V 5 bases and J 6 bases, with 17 bases left between them. Germline CDR1 reads SEHNR; CDR2 reads FQNEAQ (reference sequence). The CDR3 is made up of 14 amino acids. The CDR3 region has the DNA TGTGCCAGCAGCCGGGACGGACGCAGTGGCGAGCAGTACTTC. Encoded protein: CASSRDGRSGEQYF.

This clonotype showed up just a few times. The chain carries TRBV6-6 and TRBJ1-2; D call uncertain. The CDR3 totals 13 residues. Trimming stripped 6 bases from V and 6 bases from J, with 14 bases between. Germline V gene sequence: CDR1 MNHNY, CDR2 SVGAGI (reference sequence). The CDR3 sequence is CASSNNYGDGYTF. DNA of the CDR3: TGTGCCAGCAGCAACAACTATGGCGATGGCTACACCTTC.